This entry concerns a single T cell receptor beta chain. This entry is derived from a study of blood T cell repertoires in COVID-19. Across the study: Both acute and convalescent COVID-19 samples were obtained from the United States, Italy and Spain. PBMCs, B-cell-depleted T cells, or T cells provided the cDNA or gDNA that made up the material.

Germline V gene lookup returns CDR1 GTSNPN and CDR2 SVGIG (reference sequence). The CDR3 totals 15 residues. Trimming shortened V by 0 bases and J by 0 bases, and 8 bases separated the two germline ends. TCRdb's copy holds only in-frame clones and misses some; the assay was immunoSEQ multiplex PCR. The sample consists of around 130,000 clones, approximately 90% of them appearing once. V usage is TRBV30 and J usage is TRBJ1-4; D unresolved. Source material: peripheral blood. The receptor's source is a woman of 80 years or more with acute or convalescent COVID-19. CDR3 sequence: CAWSVRGATNEKLFF. For the CDR3, the DNA is TGTGCCTGGAGTGTACGAGGAGCAACTAATGAAAAACTGTTTTTT.